The rows below give T cell receptor beta chains drawn from one sample of a study of shared T cell receptors in the human thymus. Using immunoSEQ multiplex PCR, the repertoire was profiled, and TCRdb retains in-frame clones only, with some absent. The table records approximately 760,000 clones, approximately 83% of them present only once. These data were also filed under a second study, of human thymus T cells.

The sample taken for sequencing was thymocytes. The receptors were sampled from a girl under three years old with a congenital heart defect. The CDR3 runs from the conserved cysteine through the conserved F or W. The D gene is left open where the match is weak. The listing skips clone size in some rows; elsewhere it reads once, few, many or a size class.

d_gene: .
len: 15
abundance: .
j_gene: TRBJ2-1
v_gene: TRBV14
CDR3aa: CASSQSKTSYNEQFF
CDR3nt: TGTGCCAGCAGCCAATCAAAAACTTCTTACAATGAGCAGTTCTTC

d_gene: TRBD2
len: 15
abundance: .
j_gene: TRBJ2-2
v_gene: TRBV10-3
CDR3aa: CAISEASGGAGELFF
CDR3nt: TGTGCCATCAGTGAAGCTAGCGGGGGGGCCGGGGAGCTGTTTTTT

d_gene: .
len: 17
abundance: .
j_gene: TRBJ1-4
v_gene: TRBV5-1
CDR3aa: CASSTTGILKTNEKLFF
CDR3nt: TGCGCCAGCAGCACAACAGGGATCTTGAAGACTAATGAAAAACTGTTTTTT

d_gene: .
len: 13
abundance: .
j_gene: TRBJ1-2
v_gene: TRBV19
CDR3aa: CASNPGQVGGYTF
CDR3nt: TGTGCCAGTAACCCGGGACAAGTGGGTGGCTACACCTTC

d_gene: .
len: 18
abundance: .
j_gene: TRBJ1-4
v_gene: TRBV7-9
CDR3aa: CASSLATDLERVNEKLFF
CDR3nt: TGTGCCAGCAGCTTAGCGACTGATCTGGAGAGGGTTAATGAAAAACTGTTTTTT

d_gene: TRBD1
len: 14
abundance: once
j_gene: TRBJ1-1
v_gene: TRBV5-1
CDR3aa: CASSRKSGGTEAFF
CDR3nt: TGCGCCAGCAGCCGGAAATCAGGGGGGACTGAAGCTTTCTTT

d_gene: TRBD2
len: 19
abundance: .
j_gene: TRBJ2-1
v_gene: TRBV7-3
CDR3aa: CASSPQTSGGLSSYNEQFF
CDR3nt: TGTGCCAGCAGCCCCCAGACTAGCGGGGGGTTGAGCTCCTACAATGAGCAGTTCTTC

d_gene: TRBD1
len: 14
abundance: .
j_gene: TRBJ2-1
v_gene: TRBV5-1
CDR3aa: CASRGQGYYNEQFF
CDR3nt: TGCGCCAGCAGGGGACAGGGTTACTACAATGAGCAGTTCTTC

d_gene: TRBD1
len: 17
abundance: few
j_gene: TRBJ1-2
v_gene: TRBV5-4
CDR3aa: CASSFGDGQGIIYGYTF
CDR3nt: TGTGCCAGCAGCTTTGGGGACGGACAGGGCATTATCTATGGCTACACCTTC

d_gene: .
len: 18
abundance: .
j_gene: TRBJ1-6
v_gene: TRBV28
CDR3aa: CASSLRNETTGLRVPLHF
CDR3nt: TGTGCCAGCAGTTTACGAAACGAGACGACAGGACTCCGAGTGCCCCTCCACTTT

d_gene: .
len: 17
abundance: once
j_gene: TRBJ1-5
v_gene: TRBV19
CDR3aa: CASSMGGWTHSNQPQHF
CDR3nt: TGTGCCAGTAGTATGGGGGGGTGGACCCATAGCAATCAGCCCCAGCATTTT

d_gene: .
len: 15
abundance: .
j_gene: TRBJ2-7
v_gene: TRBV5-1
CDR3aa: CASSWKAGTLYEQYF
CDR3nt: TGCGCCAGCAGCTGGAAAGCGGGGACACTCTACGAGCAGTACTTC

d_gene: .
len: 15
abundance: .
j_gene: TRBJ2-7
v_gene: TRBV6-1
CDR3aa: CASSEHGILGYEQYF
CDR3nt: TGTGCCAGCAGTGAACACGGGATTTTAGGCTACGAGCAGTACTTC

d_gene: .
len: 15
abundance: .
j_gene: TRBJ1-2
v_gene: TRBV9
CDR3aa: CASSVGTGLFYGYTF
CDR3nt: TGTGCCAGCAGCGTAGGGACTGGGCTGTTCTATGGCTACACCTTC

d_gene: .
len: 15
abundance: .
j_gene: TRBJ1-1
v_gene: TRBV11-2
CDR3aa: CASSERGHRNTEAFF
CDR3nt: TGTGCCAGCAGCGAAAGAGGACACCGGAACACTGAAGCTTTCTTT

d_gene: .
len: 14
abundance: .
j_gene: TRBJ1-2
v_gene: TRBV6-1
CDR3aa: CASSEGAGNYGYTF
CDR3nt: TGTGCCAGCAGTGAGGGGGCAGGCAACTATGGCTACACCTTC

d_gene: .
len: 13
abundance: .
j_gene: TRBJ2-7
v_gene: TRBV5-1
CDR3aa: CASSLVNSYEQYF
CDR3nt: TGCGCCAGCAGCTTGGTTAATAGCTACGAGCAGTACTTC

d_gene: .
len: 18
abundance: .
j_gene: TRBJ1-5
v_gene: TRBV18
CDR3aa: CASSPKPGPLNSNQPQHF
CDR3nt: TGTGCCAGCTCACCAAAGCCAGGTCCCCTCAATAGCAATCAGCCCCAGCATTTT

d_gene: TRBD1
len: 15
abundance: .
j_gene: TRBJ1-1
v_gene: TRBV10-2
CDR3aa: CASSGGTGVNTEAFF
CDR3nt: TGCGCCAGCAGTGGGGGGACAGGGGTCAACACTGAAGCTTTCTTT

d_gene: TRBD2
len: 17
abundance: .
j_gene: TRBJ2-3
v_gene: TRBV9
CDR3aa: CASSVTGTSGGTDTQYF
CDR3nt: TGTGCCAGCAGCGTAACCGGGACTAGCGGGGGCACAGATACGCAGTATTTT

d_gene: .
len: 11
abundance: .
j_gene: TRBJ2-7
v_gene: TRBV25-1
CDR3aa: CASSEQYEQYF
CDR3nt: TGTGCCAGCAGTGAACAATACGAGCAGTACTTC

d_gene: TRBD1
len: 17
abundance: .
j_gene: TRBJ2-3
v_gene: TRBV4-1
CDR3aa: CASSQVPGQRYTDTQYF
CDR3nt: TGCGCCAGCAGCCAAGTGCCGGGACAGAGATACACAGATACGCAGTATTTT

d_gene: TRBD1
len: 11
abundance: .
j_gene: TRBJ1-4
v_gene: TRBV10-1
CDR3aa: CASSQGERLFF
CDR3nt: TGCGCCAGCAGCCAGGGGGAGAGGCTGTTTTTT

d_gene: TRBD1
len: 16
abundance: .
j_gene: TRBJ1-1
v_gene: TRBV27
CDR3aa: CASSSTGELMNTEAFF
CDR3nt: TGTGCCAGCAGTTCGACAGGGGAATTAATGAACACTGAAGCTTTCTTT

d_gene: TRBD1
len: 13
abundance: .
j_gene: TRBJ1-2
v_gene: TRBV5-4
CDR3aa: CASSRQGIYGYTF
CDR3nt: TGTGCCAGCAGCCGACAGGGGATCTATGGCTACACCTTC

d_gene: .
len: 15
abundance: .
j_gene: TRBJ1-5
v_gene: TRBV21-1
CDR3aa: CASSRQQGRFQPQHF
CDR3nt: TGTGCCAGCAGCAGACAACAGGGGCGGTTTCAGCCCCAGCATTTT

d_gene: .
len: 9
abundance: .
j_gene: TRBJ1-1
v_gene: TRBV10-1
CDR3aa: CASSREAFF
CDR3nt: TGCGCCAGCAGCAGGGAAGCTTTCTTT

d_gene: .
len: 15
abundance: once
j_gene: TRBJ2-3
v_gene: TRBV4-1
CDR3aa: CASSPGQPGGDTQYF
CDR3nt: TGCGCCAGCAGCCCTGGACAGCCCGGGGGGGATACGCAGTATTTT

d_gene: .
len: 15
abundance: .
j_gene: TRBJ2-7
v_gene: TRBV2
CDR3aa: CASRRRGLGSYEQYF
CDR3nt: TGTGCCAGCAGAAGGAGGGGGCTGGGCTCCTACGAGCAGTACTTC

d_gene: .
len: 16
abundance: .
j_gene: TRBJ1-5
v_gene: TRBV6-9
CDR3aa: CASSYFGGDSNQPQHF
CDR3nt: TGTGCCAGCAGTTATTTCGGGGGGGATAGCAATCAGCCCCAGCATTTT

d_gene: TRBD1
len: 17
abundance: .
j_gene: TRBJ2-7
v_gene: TRBV4-1
CDR3aa: CASSQVVRQGAGYEQYF
CDR3nt: TGCGCCAGCAGCCAAGTGGTCAGGCAGGGGGCGGGATACGAGCAGTACTTC

d_gene: TRBD1
len: 15
abundance: .
j_gene: TRBJ2-3
v_gene: TRBV29-1
CDR3aa: CSVEDFRGNTDTQYF
CDR3nt: TGCAGCGTTGAAGACTTCAGGGGGAACACAGATACGCAGTATTTT

d_gene: .
len: 12
abundance: .
j_gene: TRBJ1-5
v_gene: TRBV7-3
CDR3aa: CASSSRGLPQHF
CDR3nt: TGTGCCAGCAGCTCCCGGGGACTGCCCCAGCATTTT

d_gene: TRBD2
len: 15
abundance: .
j_gene: TRBJ2-7
v_gene: TRBV7-2
CDR3aa: CASSLASGDSYEQYF
CDR3nt: TGTGCCAGCAGCTTAGCTAGCGGGGATTCCTACGAGCAGTACTTC

d_gene: .
len: 15
abundance: few
j_gene: TRBJ1-2
v_gene: TRBV6-5
CDR3aa: CASSYSAGFADGYTF
CDR3nt: TGTGCCAGCAGTTACTCGGCTGGGTTCGCGGATGGCTACACCTTC

d_gene: .
len: 13
abundance: few
j_gene: TRBJ1-1
v_gene: TRBV6-4
CDR3aa: CASSYRVNTEAFF
CDR3nt: TGTGCCAGCAGTTACAGGGTGAACACTGAAGCTTTCTTT

d_gene: .
len: 17
abundance: .
j_gene: TRBJ1-1
v_gene: TRBV7-9
CDR3aa: CASSLDGNGLEYTEAFF
CDR3nt: TGTGCCAGCAGCTTAGACGGGAATGGGTTAGAGTACACTGAAGCTTTCTTT

d_gene: .
len: 15
abundance: .
j_gene: TRBJ1-1
v_gene: TRBV15
CDR3aa: CATTLKTGYYTEAFF
CDR3nt: TGTGCCACCACCCTTAAGACAGGCTATTACACTGAAGCTTTCTTT

d_gene: .
len: 12
abundance: .
j_gene: TRBJ1-2
v_gene: TRBV10-3
CDR3aa: CAISGPGYGYTF
CDR3nt: TGTGCCATCAGTGGACCGGGTTATGGCTACACCTTC

d_gene: .
len: 19
abundance: .
j_gene: TRBJ1-6
v_gene: TRBV11-2
CDR3aa: CASGPRQNIPSSYNSPLHF
CDR3nt: TGTGCCAGCGGCCCGCGACAGAATATCCCGAGCTCCTATAATTCACCCCTCCACTTT